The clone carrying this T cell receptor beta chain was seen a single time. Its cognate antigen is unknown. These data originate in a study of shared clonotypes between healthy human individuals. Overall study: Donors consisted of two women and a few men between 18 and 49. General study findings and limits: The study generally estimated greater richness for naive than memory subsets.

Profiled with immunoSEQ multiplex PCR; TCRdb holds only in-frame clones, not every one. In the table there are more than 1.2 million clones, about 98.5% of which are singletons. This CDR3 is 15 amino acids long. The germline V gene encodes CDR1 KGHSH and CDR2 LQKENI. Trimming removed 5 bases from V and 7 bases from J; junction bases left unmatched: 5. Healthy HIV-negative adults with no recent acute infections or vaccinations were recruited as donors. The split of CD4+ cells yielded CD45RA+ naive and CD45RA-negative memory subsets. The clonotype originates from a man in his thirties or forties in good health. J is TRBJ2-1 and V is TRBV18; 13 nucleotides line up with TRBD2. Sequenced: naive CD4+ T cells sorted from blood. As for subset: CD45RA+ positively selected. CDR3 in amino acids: CASSYGLAGVNEQFF. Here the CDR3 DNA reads TGTGCCAGCTCATACGGACTAGCGGGAGTAAATGAGCAGTTCTTC. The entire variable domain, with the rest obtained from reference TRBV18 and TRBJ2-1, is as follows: NAGVMQNPRHLVRRRGQEARLRCSPMKGHSHVYWYRQLPEEGLKFMVYLQKENIIDESGMPKERFSAEFPKEGPSILRIQQVVRGDSAAYFCASSYGLAGVNEQFFGPGTRLTVL.